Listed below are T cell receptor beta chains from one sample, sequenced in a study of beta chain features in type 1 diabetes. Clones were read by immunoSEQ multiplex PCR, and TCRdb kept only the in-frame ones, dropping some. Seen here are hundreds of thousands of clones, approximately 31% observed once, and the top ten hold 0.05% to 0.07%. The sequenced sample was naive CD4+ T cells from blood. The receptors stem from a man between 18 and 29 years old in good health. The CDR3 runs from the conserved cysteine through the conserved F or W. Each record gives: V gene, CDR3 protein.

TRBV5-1 CASSLEAGGNEQFF
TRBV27 CASSPVRPWTVNTEAFF
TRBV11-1 CASSRDNSYNEQFF
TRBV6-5 CASSRGAAKQETQYF
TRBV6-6 CASRSIPGTKNTEAFF
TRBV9 CASGPTSGSTGELFF
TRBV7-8 CASRLAGGPSNEQFF
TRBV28 CASSLSPGVRDYEQYF
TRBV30 CAWSNRVQETQYF
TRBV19 CASPAPGGTNEQFF
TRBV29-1 CSVIRDQETQYF